The 10 T cell receptor beta chains below all came from one sample that was sequenced in a study of quantifying T cell responses using KT2 cells. Looking at the study overall: Reverse transcription used primers in the TCR alpha and beta constant regions.

The cDNA 3' end received a ligated oligonucleotide with a UMI. An equimolar mix of RC1.1 and RC1.2 primed the beta chain across TRBC1 and TRBC2. TCRdb processed the UMI-ligation and nested PCR reads anew with MiXCR; each CDR3 protein has one entry. The repertoire has 45,000 to 65,000 distinct CDR3 sequences, 9% to 15% of them found once; the top ten carry approximately 9.4%. Input material: PBMCs spiked with cells of the T cell clone KT2. Receptors originate from a human donor.

This clonotype showed up many times. The chain joins TRBV6-2 or TRBV6-3 to TRBJ2-3; 8 positions agree with TRBD2. The CDR3 runs 15 residues. Germline CDR1 reads MNHEY; CDR2 reads SVGEGT. J gave up 5 bases and V 7 bases, and 11 bases lay outside the gene matches. CDR3 amino acids: CASTGLGLAGDTQYF. DNA for the CDR3: TGTGCCAGCACCGGACTAGGACTAGCCGGAGATACGCAGTATTTT.

In its sample, this clonotype ranks as medium-sized (0.01 to 0.1%). This chain links TRBV6-1 with TRBJ2-7; 7 bases line up with TRBD2. Trimming at V came to 1 base and at J to 1 base, leaving 7 bases not matched to a gene. Germline V lookup: CDR1 MNHNS, CDR2 SASEGT. This CDR3 comprises 16 residues. CDR3 sequence reads: CASSEGVLAQSYEQYF. The DNA of the CDR3 is TGTGCCAGCAGTGAAGGGGTACTAGCGCAATCCTACGAGCAGTACTTC.

The V call is TRBV20-1, the J call TRBJ2-3; D unclear. CDR3 length equals 12 residues. Germline lookup yields CDR1 DFQATT and CDR2 SNEGSKA (reference sequence). V dropped 7 bases and J dropped 1 base, with 9 bases sitting between them. CDR3 protein: CSGLGRTDTQYF. The CDR3 region has the DNA TGCAGTGGGCTAGGACGCACAGATACGCAGTATTTT.

This clonotype occurred a few times. The gene calls are TRBV29-1 and TRBJ2-1; TRBD2 agrees at 13 bases. In germline, CDR1 is SQVTM, CDR2 ANQGSEA. The CDR3 has 14 amino acids. Trimming at V came to 6 bases and at J to 9 bases, leaving 8 bases not matched to a gene. CDR3 residues: CSVRTSGRVGEQFF. CDR3 sequence (DNA): TGCAGCGTACGAACTAGCGGGAGGGTGGGTGAGCAGTTCTTC.

This rearrangement joins TRBV5-4 to TRBJ2-2; perhaps D is TRBD1 or TRBD2 (5 bases each). CDR3 length equals 16 residues. In germline, CDR1 is SGHNT, CDR2 YYREEE (reference sequence). Trimming removed 4 bases at V and 2 bases at J, with 15 bases between. The CDR3 spells CASSPSRGANTGELFF. As DNA, the CDR3 is TGTGCCAGCAGCCCGTCGAGAGGGGCTAACACCGGGGAGCTGTTTTTT.

This clonotype was counted a few times. The rearrangement uses TRBV6-6 and TRBJ2-7; 8 bases align to TRBD1. CDR1 is MNHNY, CDR2 SVGAGI, per germline (reference sequence). V lost 5 bases and J lost 2; bases outside the gene matches: 8. The CDR3 totals 15 residues. The CDR3 region is CASSTDRGTPYEQYF. In DNA, the CDR3 is TGTGCCAGCAGTACCGACAGGGGTACACCCTACGAGCAGTACTTC.

The chain couples TRBV11-2 to TRBJ1-1; D gene ambiguous. V was clipped by 3 bases and J by 1 base, with 9 bases between them. The V gene's germline CDR1 is SGHAT and CDR2 FQNNGV. CDR3 length: 14 residues. The CDR3 protein is CASSFPVENTEAFF. CDR3 nucleotide sequence: TGTGCCAGCAGCTTCCCGGTCGAGAACACTGAAGCTTTCTTT.

This clonotype was picked up one time. The chain has TRBV15 and TRBJ2-6; tentative D call: TRBD1 (6 bases). Germline V gene sequence: CDR1 LNHNV, CDR2 YYDKDF (reference sequence). The germline V and J ends were trimmed by 0 bases and 0 bases, with 18 bases remaining between them. There are 20 residues in the CDR3. The CDR3 nucleotides are TGTGCCACCAGCAGAGACCTCCCTGGACAGTTTGCCTCTGGGGCCAACGTCCTGACTTTC. It translates to CATSRDLPGQFASGANVLTF.

The V gene is TRBV6-1, the J gene TRBJ1-4, with 7 nucleotides matching TRBD1. Germline loops: CDR1 MNHNS, CDR2 SASEGT. The V gene end was trimmed by 4 bases and the J gene end by 5 bases; junction bases not matched to a gene: 7. CDR3 length: 15 residues. For the CDR3, the DNA is TGTGCCAGCAGTGGAGGGGGCGGATGGAATGAAAAACTGTTTTTT. Its translation is CASSGGGGWNEKLFF.

The table lists this clonotype with a few counts. The rearrangement joins TRBV7-8 to TRBJ1-5; D ambiguous. The germline V gene encodes CDR1 SGHVS and CDR2 FQNEAQ. CDR3 length equals 13 residues. V was pared by 0 bases and J by 2 bases, with 2 bases between. The CDR3 DNA reads TGTGCCAGCAGCTTAGCCCGCAATCAGCCCCAGCATTTT. The encoded protein is CASSLARNQPQHF.